Sequencing of this T cell receptor beta chain was carried out in a study of T cells in localized non-small cell lung cancer. Study-wide results and caveats: Only one tumor region went through sequencing, so heterogeneity may still be there.

The junction had 6 bases not matched to a gene; V was cut back by 3 bases and J by 8 bases. The CDR3 length is 14 residues. The germline V gene encodes CDR1 SGDLS and CDR2 YYNGEE. Clones were sequenced by immunoSEQ multiplex PCR, and TCRdb holds only the in-frame ones, with some missing. Among around 30,000 clones listed, approximately 78% were seen once. Details on this clone: Its specificity is not known.

The sequence derives from a male donor at least 60 years old with stage II squamous cell lung carcinoma. The sample consisted of peripheral blood, taken before any cancer treatment. This chain links TRBV9 with TRBJ2-1; 9 bases match TRBD2. The CDR3 DNA follows: TGTGCCAGCAGCGATAGCGGGGGTGGGTATGAGCAGTTCTTC. It encodes CASSDSGGGYEQFF.